This T cell receptor beta chain was captured by sequencing in a study of T cell responses to AZD1222 COVID-19 vaccine. Whole-study results and caveats: At baseline, just a handful of AZD1222 recipients tested seropositive. Spike was spanned by vaccine-associated CD4 TCRs, which were dominant at 160-218 and 743-854.

V shed 3 bases and J shed 1 base, with 7 bases lying between them. The CDR3 is 14 residues long. Per germline, CDR1 MDHEN and CDR2 SYDVKM. The method was immunoSEQ multiplex PCR; TCRdb's version includes in-frame clones alone and lacks a portion of them. The repertoire has under 150,000 clones, roughly 90% of them found once; the top ten carry 3% to 4%. This clone has only a few counts. Its antigen is unknown. The material was peripheral blood, obtained on day 0 of AZD1222 vaccination. This TCR came from an adult in good health. The gene calls are TRBV28 and TRBJ1-3; D gene uncertain. Here the CDR3 DNA reads TGTGCCAGCAGTTTTGGAGGGTCTGGAAACACCATATATTTT. Translation: CASSFGGSGNTIYF.